One sample yielded the 14 T cell receptor beta chains listed below, sequenced in a study of blood T cell repertoires in COVID-19. Using immunoSEQ multiplex PCR, the repertoire was profiled, and TCRdb retains in-frame clones only, with some absent. The data contain about 60,000 clones, about three quarters of them seen just once; the ten biggest clones take up approximately 20%. The specimen sequenced was peripheral blood. All receptors come from a man aged 45-65 years with active or convalescent COVID-19.

This sequence joins TRBV14 and TRBJ2-1, with no clear D. The V end was cut by 0 bases, the J end by 6 bases, with 6 bases between. Germline V gene data show CDR1 as SGHDN and CDR2 as FVKESK. There are 13 residues in the CDR3. The CDR3 DNA sequence: TGTGCCAGCAGCCAAGATCGTGTCAATGAGCAGTTCTTC. Translating it yields CASSQDRVNEQFF.

The chain recombines TRBV13 with TRBJ2-1; the match to TRBD2 covers 9 bases. There are 15 residues in the CDR3. Germline V gives CDR1 PRHDT, CDR2 FYEKMQ (reference sequence). The trim removed 2 bases at V and 6 bases at J, leaving 5 bases unmatched. The CDR3 region is CASSLLRGGGNEQFF. The DNA of the CDR3 is TGTGCCAGCAGCTTACTGCGGGGGGGAGGCAATGAGCAGTTCTTC.

In this sample, this clone turned up once. The chain combines TRBV5-1 with TRBJ1-2; TRBD1 might be the D (6 bases). Trimming removed 0 bases at V and 8 bases at J, with 11 bases between. Germline V CDR1 and CDR2: SGHRS, YFSETQ. The CDR3 consists of 13 residues. CDR3 coding DNA: TGCGCCAGCAGCTTGGACAGGGTAGGAGGCTACACCTTC. As protein: CASSLDRVGGYTF.

This clone was seen more than once but under ten times. V gene TRBV28 combines with J gene TRBJ1-2; D is perhaps TRBD1 (5 bases). Trimming took off 2 bases at V and 7 bases at J, with 14 bases between the two ends. This CDR3 is 14 amino acids long. The germline V gene has CDR1 MDHEN and CDR2 SYDVKM. CDR3 DNA sequence: TGTGCCAGCAGTTTAGCGGCGGGGGTCGGTGGCTACACCTTC. It yields the protein CASSLAAGVGGYTF.

This chain links TRBV5-4 with TRBJ2-2; D is unresolved. The V gene's germline CDR1 is SGHNT and CDR2 YYREEE (reference sequence). The CDR3 contains 15 residues. Trimming shortened V by 5 bases and J by 0 bases, and 11 bases separated the two germline ends. CDR3 DNA: TGTGCCAGCAGTCTAACTTTAGCGAACACCGGGGAGCTGTTTTTT. It is translated as CASSLTLANTGELFF.

This clone was counted only a few times. The chain recombines TRBV5-4 with TRBJ1-2; tentative D call: TRBD1 (5 bases). The germline gives CDR1 SGHNT, CDR2 YYREEE (reference sequence). Between the trimmed V and J ends, which lost 4 bases and 2 bases, there was a span of 9 bases. This CDR3 contains 13 residues. CDR3 in DNA: TGTGCCAGCAGCAAACAGGAGAACTATGGCTACACCTTC. The encoded protein is CASSKQENYGYTF.

The genes are TRBV5-1 and TRBJ2-5; D remains unclear. The CDR3 contains 14 residues. Deletions cut 3 bases from V and 4 bases from J, with 13 bases between. Germline CDR1 reads SGHRS; CDR2 reads YFSETQ. The CDR3 DNA reads TGCGCCAGCAGCTCTCCTAGTTACCCAGAGACCCAGTACTTC. It specifies CASSSPSYPETQYF.

V usage is TRBV5-8 and J usage is TRBJ2-3; perhaps TRBD2 as D (5 bases). In germline, CDR1 is SGHTS, CDR2 YDEGEE. The CDR3 totals 16 residues. Trimming cost V 0 bases and J 2 bases, with 13 bases left between them. CDR3 region: CASSLGETLFTDTQYF. CDR3 nucleotides: TGTGCCAGCAGCTTGGGGGAGACCCTATTCACAGATACGCAGTATTTT.

This clone was seen more than once but under ten times. The V gene is TRBV10-1, the J gene TRBJ2-3, with unresolved D. V was cut by 5 bases and J by 5 bases, with 11 bases left in between. The CDR3 contains 13 residues. The germline CDR1 and CDR2 sequences are WNHNN and SYGVQD (reference sequence). The CDR3 protein is CASSPLGEDTQYF. The CDR3 nucleotides read TGCGCCAGCAGTCCCCTCGGAGAAGATACGCAGTATTTT.

This clone is a singleton in its sample. The V and J genes are TRBV19 and TRBJ2-2; 10 nucleotides match TRBD2. Germline V gene lookup returns CDR1 LNHDA and CDR2 SQIVND (reference sequence). The trim removed 1 base at V and 1 base at J, leaving 0 bases unmatched. This CDR3 comprises 16 residues. CDR3 protein: CASSIGTSGNTGELFF. CDR3 bases: TGTGCCAGTAGTATAGGGACTAGCGGGAACACCGGGGAGCTGTTTTTT.

The chain couples TRBV30 to TRBJ1-3, with TRBD1 matching over 7 bases. Germline assignment: CDR1 GTSNPN and CDR2 SVGIG (reference sequence). The CDR3 sequence is 14 residues long. The V and J ends lost 4 bases and 6 bases, in that order; junction bases with no gene match: 9. For the CDR3, the DNA is TGTGCCTGGATTGGGGACAGTTTGGCAAACACCATATATTTT. As protein: CAWIGDSLANTIYF.

The chain recombines TRBV3-1 (or the pseudogene TRBV3-2) with TRBJ1-6; D is undetermined. Trimming shortened V by 4 bases and J by 11 bases, and 9 bases separated the two germline ends. This CDR3 spans 12 amino acids. Per the germline V gene, CDR1 is LGHDT and CDR2 is YNNKEL (reference sequence). As DNA, the CDR3 is TGTGCCAGCAGCCCGTCTAGGCCACCCCTCCACTTT. It yields the protein CASSPSRPPLHF.

J is TRBJ2-7 and V is TRBV6-5; TRBD1 aligns across 11 bases. Germline V CDR1 and CDR2: MNHEY, SVGAGI. V lost 6 bases, J lost 7 bases, and 11 bases stayed unmatched. This CDR3 contains 15 residues. DNA for the CDR3: TGTGCCAGCAGGAAAGGCGGGACAGGGGGTCGGGAGCAGTACTTC. It encodes CASRKGGTGGREQYF.

This clone was seen just once. The CDR3 loop is CASSVHIGGEQFF. The CDR3 DNA follows: TGTGCCAGCAGCGTTCATATAGGCGGAGAGCAGTTCTTC. This chain connects TRBV9 to TRBJ2-1, with D unclear. The CDR3 runs 13 residues. Trimming pared 2 bases from V and 10 bases from J, leaving 13 bases between. Germline assignment: CDR1 SGDLS and CDR2 YYNGEE.